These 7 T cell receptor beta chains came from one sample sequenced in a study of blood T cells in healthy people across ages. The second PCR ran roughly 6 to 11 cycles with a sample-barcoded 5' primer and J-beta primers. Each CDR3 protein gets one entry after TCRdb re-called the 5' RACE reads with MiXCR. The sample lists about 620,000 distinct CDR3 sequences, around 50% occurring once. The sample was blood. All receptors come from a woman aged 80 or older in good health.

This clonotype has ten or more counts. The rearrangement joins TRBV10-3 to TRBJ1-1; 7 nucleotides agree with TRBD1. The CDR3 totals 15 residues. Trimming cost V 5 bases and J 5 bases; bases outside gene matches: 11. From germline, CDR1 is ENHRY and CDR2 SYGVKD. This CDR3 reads CAISRTNRGLTEAFF. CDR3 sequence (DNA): TGTGCCATCAGTCGAACCAACAGGGGATTAACTGAAGCTTTCTTT.

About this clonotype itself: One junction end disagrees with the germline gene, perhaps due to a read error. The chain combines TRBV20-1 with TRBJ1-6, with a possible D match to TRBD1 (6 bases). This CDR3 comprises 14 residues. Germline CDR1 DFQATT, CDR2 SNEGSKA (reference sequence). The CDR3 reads CSARVPTGTSAPYF. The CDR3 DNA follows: TGCAGTGCTAGAGTCCCTACAGGGACTTCGGCCCCCTACTTT.

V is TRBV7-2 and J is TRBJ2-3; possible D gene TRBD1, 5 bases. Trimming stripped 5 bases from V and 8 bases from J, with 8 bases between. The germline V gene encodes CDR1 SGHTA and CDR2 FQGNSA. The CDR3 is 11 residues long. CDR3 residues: CASSPQGTQYF. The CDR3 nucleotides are TGTGCCAGCAGCCCGCAGGGTACGCAGTATTTT.

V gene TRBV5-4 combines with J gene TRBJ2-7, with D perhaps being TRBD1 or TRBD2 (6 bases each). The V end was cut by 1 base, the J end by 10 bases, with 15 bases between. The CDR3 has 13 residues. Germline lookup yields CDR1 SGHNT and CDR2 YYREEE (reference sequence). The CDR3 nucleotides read TGTGCCAGCAGCTTGAGGGGGGTTGAGGCCCAGTACTTC. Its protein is CASSLRGVEAQYF.

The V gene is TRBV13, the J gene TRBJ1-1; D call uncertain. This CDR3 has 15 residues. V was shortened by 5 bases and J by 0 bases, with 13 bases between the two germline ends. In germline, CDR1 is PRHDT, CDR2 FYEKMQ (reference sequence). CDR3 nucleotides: TGTGCCAGCAGCGCAGGCCAGTCGATGAACACTGAAGCTTTCTTT. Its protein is CASSAGQSMNTEAFF. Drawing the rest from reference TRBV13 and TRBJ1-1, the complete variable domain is AAGVIQSPRHLIKEKRETATLKCYPIPRHDTVYWYQQGPGQDPQFLISFYEKMQSDKGSIPDRFSAQQFSDYHSELNMSSLELGDSALYFCASSAGQSMNTEAFFGQGTRLTVV.

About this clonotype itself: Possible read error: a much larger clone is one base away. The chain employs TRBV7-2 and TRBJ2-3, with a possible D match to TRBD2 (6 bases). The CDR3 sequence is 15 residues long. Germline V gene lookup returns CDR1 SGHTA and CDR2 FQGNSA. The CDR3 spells CAGSFRLLAGDTQYF. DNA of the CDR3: TGTGCCGGCAGCTTCCGTCTACTAGCTGGAGATACGCAGTATTTT.

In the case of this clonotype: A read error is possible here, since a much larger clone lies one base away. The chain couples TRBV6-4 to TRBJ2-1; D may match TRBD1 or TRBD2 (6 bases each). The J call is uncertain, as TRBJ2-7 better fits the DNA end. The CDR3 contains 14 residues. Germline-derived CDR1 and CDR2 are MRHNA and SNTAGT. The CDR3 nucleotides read TGTGCCAGCAGCCGGGACACGGACTACAATGAGCAGTACTTC. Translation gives CASSRDTDYNEQYF.